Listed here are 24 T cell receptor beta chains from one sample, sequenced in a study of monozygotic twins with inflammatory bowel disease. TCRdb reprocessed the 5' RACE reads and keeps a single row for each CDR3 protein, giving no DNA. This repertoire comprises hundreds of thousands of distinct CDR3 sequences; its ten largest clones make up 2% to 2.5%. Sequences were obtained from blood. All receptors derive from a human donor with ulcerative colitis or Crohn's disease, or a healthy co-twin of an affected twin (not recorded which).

The CDR3 is CAITEDRQYMSTQYF. This rearrangement joins TRBV10-3 to TRBJ2-3; TCRdb's D call, TRBD1, is unchecked because there is no DNA. Germline loops: CDR1 ENHRY, CDR2 SYGVKD. The CDR3 has 15 amino acids.

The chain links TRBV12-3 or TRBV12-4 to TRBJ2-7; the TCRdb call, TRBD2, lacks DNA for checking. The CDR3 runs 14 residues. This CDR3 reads CASSWTSGRYEQYF.

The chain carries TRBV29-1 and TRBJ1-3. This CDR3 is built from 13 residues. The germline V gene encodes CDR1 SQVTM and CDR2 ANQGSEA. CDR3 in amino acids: CSVEETTGNTIYF.

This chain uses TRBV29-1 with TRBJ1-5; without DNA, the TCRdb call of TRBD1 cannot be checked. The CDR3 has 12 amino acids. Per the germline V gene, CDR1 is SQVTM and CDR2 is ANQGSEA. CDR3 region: CSVGDRGQPQHF.

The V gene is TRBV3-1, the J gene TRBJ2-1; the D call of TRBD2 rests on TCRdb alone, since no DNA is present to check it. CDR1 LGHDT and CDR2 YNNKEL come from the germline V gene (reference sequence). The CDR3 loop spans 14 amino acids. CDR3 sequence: CASSQVLGENEQFF.

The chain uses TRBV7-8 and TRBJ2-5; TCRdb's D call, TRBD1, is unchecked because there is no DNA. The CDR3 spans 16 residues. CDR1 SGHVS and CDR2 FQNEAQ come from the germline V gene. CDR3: CASSLSLDRGEETQYF.

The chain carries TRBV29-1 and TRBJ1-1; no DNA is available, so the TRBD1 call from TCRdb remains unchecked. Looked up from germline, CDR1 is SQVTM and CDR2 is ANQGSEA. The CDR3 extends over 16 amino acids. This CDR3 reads CSVEDRVSLWDTEAFF.

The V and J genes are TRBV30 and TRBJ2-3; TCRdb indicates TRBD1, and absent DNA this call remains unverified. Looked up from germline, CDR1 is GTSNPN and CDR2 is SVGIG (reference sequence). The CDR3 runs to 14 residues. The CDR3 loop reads CAWSVGGRVDTQYF.

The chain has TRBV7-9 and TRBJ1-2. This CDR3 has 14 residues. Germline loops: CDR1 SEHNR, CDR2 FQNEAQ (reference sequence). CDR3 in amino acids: CASSFLAVNYGYTF.

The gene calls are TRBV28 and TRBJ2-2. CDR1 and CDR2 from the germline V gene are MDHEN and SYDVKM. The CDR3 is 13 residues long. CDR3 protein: CASYYSNTGELFF.

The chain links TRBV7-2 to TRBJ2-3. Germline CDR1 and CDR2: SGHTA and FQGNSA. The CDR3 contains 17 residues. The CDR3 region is CASSLIVGYMGTDTQYF.

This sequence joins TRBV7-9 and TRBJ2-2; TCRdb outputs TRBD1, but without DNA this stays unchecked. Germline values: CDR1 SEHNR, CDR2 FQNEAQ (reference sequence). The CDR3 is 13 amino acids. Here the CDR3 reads CASSTGYTGELFF.

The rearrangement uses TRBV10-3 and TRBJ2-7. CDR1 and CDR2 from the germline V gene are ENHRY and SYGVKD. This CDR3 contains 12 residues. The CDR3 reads CAISGSDYEQYF.

This CDR3 is CSAVPGQGGRKTQYF. The J gene is TRBJ2-5, the V gene TRBV20-1; TCRdb's D gene call, TRBD1, goes unchecked for lack of DNA. The CDR3 is 15 amino acids. Germline V lookup: CDR1 DFQATT, CDR2 SNEGSKA (reference sequence).

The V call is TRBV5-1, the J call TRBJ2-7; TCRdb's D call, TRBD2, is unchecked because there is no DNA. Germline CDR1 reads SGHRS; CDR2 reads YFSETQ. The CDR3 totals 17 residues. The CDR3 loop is CASSPVLTSGLSYEQYF.

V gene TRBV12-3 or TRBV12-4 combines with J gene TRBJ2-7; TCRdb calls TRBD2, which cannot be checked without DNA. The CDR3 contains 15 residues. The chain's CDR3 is CASSLDSGGSYEQYF.

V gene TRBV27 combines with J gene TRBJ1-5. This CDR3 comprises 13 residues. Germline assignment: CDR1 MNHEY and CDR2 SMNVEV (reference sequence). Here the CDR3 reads CASSRGGNQPQHF.

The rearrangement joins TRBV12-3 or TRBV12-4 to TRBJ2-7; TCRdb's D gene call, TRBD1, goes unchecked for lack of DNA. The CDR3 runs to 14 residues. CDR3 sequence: CASSLSGPPYEQYF.

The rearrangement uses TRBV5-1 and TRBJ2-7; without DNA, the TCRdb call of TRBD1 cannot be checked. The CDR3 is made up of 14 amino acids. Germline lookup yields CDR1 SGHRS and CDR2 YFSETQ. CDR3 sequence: CASSLSRGLNEQYF.

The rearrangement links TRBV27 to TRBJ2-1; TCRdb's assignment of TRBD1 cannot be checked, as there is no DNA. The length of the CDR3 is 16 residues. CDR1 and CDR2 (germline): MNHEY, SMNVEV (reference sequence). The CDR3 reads CASRGQLFPSYNEQFF.

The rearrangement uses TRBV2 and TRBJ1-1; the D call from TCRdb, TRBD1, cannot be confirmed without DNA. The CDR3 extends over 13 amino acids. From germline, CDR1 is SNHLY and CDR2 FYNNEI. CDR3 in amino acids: CASSPGTFPEAFF.

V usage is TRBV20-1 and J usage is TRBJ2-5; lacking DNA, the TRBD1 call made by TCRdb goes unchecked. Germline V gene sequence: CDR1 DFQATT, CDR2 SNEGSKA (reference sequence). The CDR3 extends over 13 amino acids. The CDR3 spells CSAQPPAIETQYF.

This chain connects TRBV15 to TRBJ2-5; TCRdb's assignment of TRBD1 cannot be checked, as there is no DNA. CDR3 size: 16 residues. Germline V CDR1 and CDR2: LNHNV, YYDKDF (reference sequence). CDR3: CATSRDSPGGEETQYF.

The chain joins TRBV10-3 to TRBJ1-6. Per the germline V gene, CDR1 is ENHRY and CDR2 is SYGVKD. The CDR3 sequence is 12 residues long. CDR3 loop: CAAGGLDSPLHF.